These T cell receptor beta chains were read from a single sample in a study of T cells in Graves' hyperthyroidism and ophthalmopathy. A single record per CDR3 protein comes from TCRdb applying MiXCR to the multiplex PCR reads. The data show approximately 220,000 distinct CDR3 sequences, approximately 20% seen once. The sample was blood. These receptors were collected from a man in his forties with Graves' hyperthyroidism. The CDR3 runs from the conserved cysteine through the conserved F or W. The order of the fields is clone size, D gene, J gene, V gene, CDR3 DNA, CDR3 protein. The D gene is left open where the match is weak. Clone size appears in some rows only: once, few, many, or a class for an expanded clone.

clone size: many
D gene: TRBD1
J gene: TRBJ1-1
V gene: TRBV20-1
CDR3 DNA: TGCAGTGCTAGAGATACAGGGGGCTCTGAAGCTTTCTTT
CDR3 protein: CSARDTGGSEAFF

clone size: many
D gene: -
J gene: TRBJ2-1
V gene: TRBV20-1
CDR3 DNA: TGCAGTGCGGTTAGGAGTGAGCAGTTCTTC
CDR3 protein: CSAVRSEQFF

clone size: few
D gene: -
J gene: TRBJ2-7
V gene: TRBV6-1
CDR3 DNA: TGTGCCAGCAGAGACCCTTCGACTGGGAGCTACGAGCAGTACTTC
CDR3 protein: CASRDPSTGSYEQYF

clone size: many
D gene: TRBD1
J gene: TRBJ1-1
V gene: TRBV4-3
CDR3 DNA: TGCGCCAGCAGCCGTGGACAGGGGGACACTGAAGCTTTCTTT
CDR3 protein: CASSRGQGDTEAFF

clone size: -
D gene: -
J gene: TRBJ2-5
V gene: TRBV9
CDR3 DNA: TGTGCCAGCAGCGTAGTAGGAGGGGTCGGGGAGACCCAGTACTTC
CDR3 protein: CASSVVGGVGETQYF

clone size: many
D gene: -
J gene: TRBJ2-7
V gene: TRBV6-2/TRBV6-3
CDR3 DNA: TGTGCCAGCAGTTACTCCCTCGGGTCCTACGAGCAGTACTTC
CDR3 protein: CASSYSLGSYEQYF

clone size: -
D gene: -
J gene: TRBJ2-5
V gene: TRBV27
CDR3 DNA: TGTGCCAGCAGTTTGGGGGAGGCCCAGTACTTC
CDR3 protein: CASSLGEAQYF

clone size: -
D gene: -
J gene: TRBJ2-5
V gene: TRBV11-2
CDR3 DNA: TGTGCCAGCAGCTTAGCAGGGACGGGCCAGTACTTC
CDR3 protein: CASSLAGTGQYF

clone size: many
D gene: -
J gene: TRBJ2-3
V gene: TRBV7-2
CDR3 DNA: TGTGCCAGCAGCGCCGTGGTAGGATTCACAGATACGCAGTATTTT
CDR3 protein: CASSAVVGFTDTQYF

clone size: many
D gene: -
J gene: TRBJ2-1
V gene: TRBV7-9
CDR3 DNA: TGTGCCAGCAGCTTGAGCAATGAGCAGTTCTTC
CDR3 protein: CASSLSNEQFF

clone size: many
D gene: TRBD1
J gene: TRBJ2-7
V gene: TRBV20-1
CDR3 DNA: TGCAGTGCTGACGATCCGGGACAGGGGACCTACGAGCAGTACTTC
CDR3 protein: CSADDPGQGTYEQYF

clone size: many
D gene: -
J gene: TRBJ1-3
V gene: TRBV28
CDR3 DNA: TGTGCCAGCAGCTCGGACAGCTACTCTGGAAACACCATATATTTT
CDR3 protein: CASSSDSYSGNTIYF

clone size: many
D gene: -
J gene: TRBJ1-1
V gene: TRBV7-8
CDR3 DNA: TGTGCCAGCAGCACGAGAGGACTGCAAGCTTTCTTT
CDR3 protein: CASSTRGLQAFF

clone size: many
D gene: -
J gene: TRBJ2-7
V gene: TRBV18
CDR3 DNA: TGTGCCAGCTCACCAAGGGAGTTCTCCTACGAGCAGTACTTC
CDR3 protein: CASSPREFSYEQYF

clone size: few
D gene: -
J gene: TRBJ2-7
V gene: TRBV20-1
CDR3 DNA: TGCAGTGCCCCAACAAGGGACATGAACTACGAGCAGTACTTC
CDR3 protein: CSAPTRDMNYEQYF

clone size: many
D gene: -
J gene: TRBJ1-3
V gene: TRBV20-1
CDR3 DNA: TGCAGTGCTAGACGCGGTTCTGGAAACACCATATATTTT
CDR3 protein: CSARRGSGNTIYF

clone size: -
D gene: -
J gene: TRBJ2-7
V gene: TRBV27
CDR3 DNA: TGTGCCAGCAGTTTAAAAGCGGAGTACTACGAGCAGTACTTC
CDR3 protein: CASSLKAEYYEQYF

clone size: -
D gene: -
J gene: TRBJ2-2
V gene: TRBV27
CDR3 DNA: TGTGCCAGCAGTTCGGCCTCTTTTTGGAGGGCAACCGGGGAGCTGTTTTTT
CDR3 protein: CASSSASFWRATGELFF

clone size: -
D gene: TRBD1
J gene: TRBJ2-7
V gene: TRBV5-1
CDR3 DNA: TGCGCCAGCAGAGGGACAGGGCCTGCCTACGAGCAGTACTTC
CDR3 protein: CASRGTGPAYEQYF

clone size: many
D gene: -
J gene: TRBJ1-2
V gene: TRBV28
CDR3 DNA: TGTGCCAGCAGTTTATTGGCCAACTATGGCTACACCTTC
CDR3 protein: CASSLLANYGYTF

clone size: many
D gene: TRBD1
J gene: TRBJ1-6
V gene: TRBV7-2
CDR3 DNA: TGTGCCAGCAGCTCCCGGCCAGGGGGTCTCGATAATTCACCCCTCCACTTT
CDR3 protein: CASSSRPGGLDNSPLHF

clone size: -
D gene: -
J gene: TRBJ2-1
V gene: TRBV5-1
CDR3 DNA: TGCGCCAGCAGCTTGGCCAGCTTGGGACCAGGACGTTACAATGAGCAGTTCTTC
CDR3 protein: CASSLASLGPGRYNEQFF

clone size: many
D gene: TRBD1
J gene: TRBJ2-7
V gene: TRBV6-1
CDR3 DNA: TGTGCCAGCAGTTTTGGGGGACAGGGGCCTTCCTACGAGCAGTACTTC
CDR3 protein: CASSFGGQGPSYEQYF

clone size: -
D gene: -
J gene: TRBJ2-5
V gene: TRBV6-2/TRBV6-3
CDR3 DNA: TGTGCCAGCAGTTACTCTCAGGGGGAGACCCAGTACTTC
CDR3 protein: CASSYSQGETQYF

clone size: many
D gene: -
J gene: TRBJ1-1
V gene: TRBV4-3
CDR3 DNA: TGCGCCAGCAGCCGAATCACACGGAACACTGAAGCTTTCTTT
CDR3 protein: CASSRITRNTEAFF

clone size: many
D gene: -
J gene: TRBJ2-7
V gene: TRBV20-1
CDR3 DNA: TGCAGTGCTAGGGGGCGGGGGCGGTACGAGCAGTACTTC
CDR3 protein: CSARGRGRYEQYF

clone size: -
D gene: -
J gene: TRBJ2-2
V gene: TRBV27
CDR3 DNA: TGTGCCAGCAGCCGACGTAGGGACACCGGGGAGCTGTTTTTT
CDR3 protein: CASSRRRDTGELFF

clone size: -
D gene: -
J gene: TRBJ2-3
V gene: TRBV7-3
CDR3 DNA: TGTGCCAGCAGCTTAAGAGGGCCTCTGGATACGCAGTATTTT
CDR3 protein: CASSLRGPLDTQYF

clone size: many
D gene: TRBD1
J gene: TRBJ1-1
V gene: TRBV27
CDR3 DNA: TGTGCCAGCAGTTTCAGGGACAGGACCCATGCGGCTTTCTTT
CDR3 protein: CASSFRDRTHAAFF

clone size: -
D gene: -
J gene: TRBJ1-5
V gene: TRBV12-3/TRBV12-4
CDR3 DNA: TGTGCCAGCAGTTTAGTGGGGGTCGGGCAGCCCCAGCATTTT
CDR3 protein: CASSLVGVGQPQHF

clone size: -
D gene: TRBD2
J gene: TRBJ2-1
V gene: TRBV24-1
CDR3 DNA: TGTGCCACCAGTGCCTTACCGGGACTAGCGGGGGATGAGCAGTTCTTC
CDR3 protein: CATSALPGLAGDEQFF

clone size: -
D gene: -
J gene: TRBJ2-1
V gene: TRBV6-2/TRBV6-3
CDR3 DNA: TGTGCCAGCAGTTACTCGATTTTGGCCGTCGTAGAGCAGTTCTTC
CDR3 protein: CASSYSILAVVEQFF

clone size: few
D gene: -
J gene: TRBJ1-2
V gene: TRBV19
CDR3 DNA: TGTGCCAGTACTGGCAGGGGAGGACGAGGCTACACCTTC
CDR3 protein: CASTGRGGRGYTF

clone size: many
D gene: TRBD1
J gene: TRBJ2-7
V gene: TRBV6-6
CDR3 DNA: TGTGCCAGCAGTTACCCATCCGGACAGGGAAGCTCCTACGAGCAGTACTTC
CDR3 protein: CASSYPSGQGSSYEQYF

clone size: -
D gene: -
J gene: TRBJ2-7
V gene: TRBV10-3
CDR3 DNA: TGTGCCATCAGTGGGGTCTCGAGCTCCTACGAGCAGTACTTC
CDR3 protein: CAISGVSSSYEQYF

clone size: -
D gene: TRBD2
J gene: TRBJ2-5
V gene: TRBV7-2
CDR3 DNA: TGTGCCAGCAGCTTAGTTTTGGGCGGGGGGATGTACCAAGAGACCCAGTACTTC
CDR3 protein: CASSLVLGGGMYQETQYF

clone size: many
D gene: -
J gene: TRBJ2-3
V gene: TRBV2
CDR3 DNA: TGTGCCAGCAGCGTAGAGACAGATACGCAGTATTTT
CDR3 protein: CASSVETDTQYF

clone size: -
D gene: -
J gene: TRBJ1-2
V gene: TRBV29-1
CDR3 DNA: TGCAGCGTTGAAGATTTGAGTAGGGACTATGGCTACACCTTC
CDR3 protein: CSVEDLSRDYGYTF

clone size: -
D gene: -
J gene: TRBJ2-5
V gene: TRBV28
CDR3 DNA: TGTGCCAGCAGTTTCAGGCAGACCCAAGAGACCCAGTACTTC
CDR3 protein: CASSFRQTQETQYF